What follows are 20 T cell receptor beta chains derived from one specimen sequenced in a study of long-term antiretroviral therapy in people with HIV (dated by TCRdb to between 2021 and 2022). The immunoSEQ hsTCRB v3.0 assay was used at survey level resolution for TRB variable region sequencing. TCRdb obtained this table from immuneACCESS and retained in-frame rearrangements with V and J assigned. These tables miss some clones; where compared with another copy, unresolved V genes account for less than half of the shortfall, and the remainder is unexplained. The sample records 30,000 to 40,000 clones, roughly 88% of which are singletons. The ten largest account for about 10% of the sample. The sample here was unsorted PBMCs, taken 2.2 years after starting antiretroviral therapy. These TCRs come from a man between 18 and 35 years old with HIV.

The chain links TRBV4-1 to TRBJ1-2, with D uncertain. With 3 bases removed from V and 1 base from J, the gap between germline ends came to 21 bases. This CDR3 contains 18 residues. The germline V gene encodes CDR1 MGHRA and CDR2 YSYEKL. The CDR3 bases are TGCGCCAGCAGCCATTCCGGAGGAAGAAACCCCCTTAACTATGGCTACACCTTC. Amino acids: CASSHSGGRNPLNYGYTF.

The chain has TRBV2 and TRBJ2-5; 8 bases match TRBD1. CDR1 is SNHLY and CDR2 is FYNNEI in the germline V gene. The CDR3 contains 14 residues. J lost 5 bases, V lost 5 bases, and 7 bases had no gene match. This chain's CDR3 is CASSSTGVGETQYF. The CDR3 DNA reads TGTGCCAGCAGTTCGACAGGGGTTGGTGAGACCCAGTACTTC.

This chain links TRBV9 with TRBJ1-1; 8 nucleotides align to TRBD1. The trim removed 2 bases at V and 1 base at J, leaving 4 bases unmatched. The germline V gene has CDR1 SGDLS and CDR2 YYNGEE. The CDR3 consists of 15 residues. The CDR3 bases are TGTGCCAGCAGCGTTGGACAGGGACCGAACACTGAAGCTTTCTTT. Its protein product is CASSVGQGPNTEAFF. Full variable domain (outside the CDR3, taken from reference TRBV9 and TRBJ1-1): DSGVTQTPKHLITATGQRVTLRCSPRSGDLSVYWYQQSLDQGLQFLIQYYNGEERAKGNILERFSAQQFPDLHSELNLSSLELGDSALYFCASSVGQGPNTEAFFGQGTRLTVV.

The rearrangement links TRBV7-2 to TRBJ2-5; 8 bases align to TRBD2. The CDR3 sequence is 17 residues long. Germline V gene data show CDR1 as SGHTA and CDR2 as FQGNSA. The J segment lost 1 base and the V segment lost 0 bases, leaving 7 bases of the junction unmatched. CDR3 in amino acids: CASSLAHAGGSQETQYF. CDR3 nucleotides: TGTGCCAGCAGCTTAGCGCATGCGGGGGGATCCCAAGAGACCCAGTACTTC.

J is TRBJ2-7 and V is TRBV5-1; TRBD1 is a possible D gene (5 bases). The CDR3 is 13 residues long. V lost 0 bases and J 3 bases, leaving 7 bases between the germline ends. Germline V CDR1 and CDR2: SGHRS, YFSETQ. Here the CDR3 reads CASSLADNYEQYF. The CDR3 DNA follows: TGCGCCAGCAGCTTGGCGGACAACTACGAGCAGTACTTC.

V usage is TRBV10-3 and J usage is TRBJ1-1, with D possibly being TRBD1 (6 bases). The CDR3 extends over 15 amino acids. Trimming pared 4 bases from V and 1 base from J, leaving 13 bases between. Germline values: CDR1 ENHRY, CDR2 SYGVKD. CDR3 nucleotides: TGTGCCATCAGTGGGCCGGGGGCCCCGAACACTGAAGCTTTCTTT. This translates into CAISGPGAPNTEAFF.

The sample holds one count of this clone. The rearrangement uses TRBV7-9 and TRBJ2-1; 7 nucleotides agree with TRBD2. The CDR3 is 15 residues long. Germline assignment: CDR1 SEHNR and CDR2 FQNEAQ (reference sequence). V lost 5 bases and J lost 10; bases outside the gene matches: 14. The CDR3 spells CASSNQRDASGEQFF. Written as DNA, the CDR3 is TGTGCCAGCAGCAATCAGCGGGACGCCTCGGGAGAGCAGTTCTTC.

This clone was picked up one time. This sequence joins TRBV5-6 and TRBJ1-2, with 7 bases fitting TRBD1. The CDR3 has 13 amino acids. Trimming cost V 0 bases and J 8 bases; bases outside gene matches: 4. Germline values: CDR1 SGHDT, CDR2 YYEEEE. CDR3: CASSLGQGTGYTF. For the CDR3, the DNA is TGTGCCAGCAGCTTGGGACAGGGTACGGGCTACACCTTC.

This clone was picked up a small number of times. V usage is TRBV19 and J usage is TRBJ1-2; TRBD1 might be the D (5 bases). Germline-derived CDR1 and CDR2 are LNHDA and SQIVND (reference sequence). This CDR3 is 13 amino acids long. V was cut by 5 bases and J by 2 bases, with 9 bases left in between. In DNA, the CDR3 is TGTGCCAGTAGTGCAGGGCCCAACTATGGCTACACCTTC. This encodes CASSAGPNYGYTF.

CDR3: CASSDGSTVYMYEQYF. Written as DNA, the CDR3 is TGTGCCAGCAGTGATGGTAGTACGGTATATATGTACGAGCAGTACTTC. This chain uses TRBV2 with TRBJ2-7; D ambiguous. Germline V CDR1 and CDR2: SNHLY, FYNNEI. The CDR3 length is 16 residues. The germline V and J ends were trimmed by 3 bases and 4 bases, with 19 bases remaining between them.

This clone showed up just a few times. This chain uses TRBV10-3 with TRBJ1-1; tentative D call: TRBD1 (6 bases). Germline V gives CDR1 ENHRY, CDR2 SYGVKD. The CDR3 runs 17 residues. With 3 bases removed from V and 4 bases from J, the gap between germline ends came to 21 bases. The CDR3 protein is CAISEAQGRGGVTEAFF. The CDR3 coding sequence is TGTGCCATCAGTGAAGCACAGGGTCGGGGCGGGGTCACTGAAGCTTTCTTT.

This chain's CDR3 is CASRARRGPTYEQYF. DNA for the CDR3: TGTGCCAGCAGGGCACGGCGGGGGCCTACCTACGAGCAGTACTTC. The chain is built from TRBV7-9 and TRBJ2-7, with D tentatively TRBD2 (7 bases). The CDR3 contains 15 residues. Germline lookup yields CDR1 SEHNR and CDR2 FQNEAQ (reference sequence). V lost 6 bases, J lost 2 bases, and 17 bases lay in between.

This clone was seen just once. The chain carries TRBV7-9 and TRBJ2-5, with D maybe TRBD2 (6 bases). Germline assignment: CDR1 SEHNR and CDR2 FQNEAQ (reference sequence). The CDR3 consists of 13 residues. V lost 7 bases and J lost 5, with 14 bases in between. CDR3 loop: CASNMGGSETQYF. Here the CDR3 DNA reads TGTGCCAGCAACATGGGAGGTAGCGAGACCCAGTACTTC.

As to this clone: An end of the junction differs from the germline gene, which may be a read error. The genes are TRBV14 and TRBJ2-7; the D is unclear. Per germline, CDR1 SGHDN and CDR2 FVKESK. The CDR3 has 13 residues. The CDR3 sequence is CASSQERLGSPWF. For the CDR3, the DNA is TGTGCCAGCAGCCAAGAAAGATTAGGCTCCCCATGGTTC.

The chain links TRBV7-8 to TRBJ2-2; TRBD2 matches 9 bases. Germline V gene lookup returns CDR1 SGHVS and CDR2 FQNEAQ. The CDR3 covers 16 residues. V shed 3 bases and J 0 bases; nucleotides not matched to a gene: 2. The CDR3 nucleotides are TGTGCCAGCAGCTTGGGACTAGCAGCGAACACCGGGGAGCTGTTTTTT. Translation: CASSLGLAANTGELFF.

V usage is TRBV6-1 and J usage is TRBJ1-1; the D is unclear. This CDR3 contains 13 residues. Germline V CDR1 and CDR2: MNHNS, SASEGT. V lost 4 bases and J lost 1, with 7 bases in between. The CDR3 sequence is CASSASGNTEAFF. CDR3 sequence (DNA): TGTGCCAGCAGTGCCTCAGGGAACACTGAAGCTTTCTTT.

The chain recombines TRBV6-1 with TRBJ2-7; TRBD2 agrees at 14 bases. Germline V gives CDR1 MNHNS, CDR2 SASEGT. The V segment lost 7 bases and the J segment 3 bases; nucleotides outside the gene matches: 2. The CDR3 consists of 14 residues. This CDR3 is CASTGTSGSYEQYF. The DNA of the CDR3 is TGTGCCAGCACCGGGACTAGCGGGAGCTACGAGCAGTACTTC.

V gene TRBV18 combines with J gene TRBJ2-5; D perhaps matches TRBD2 (6 bases). This CDR3 has 14 amino acids. The germline V and J ends were trimmed by 3 bases and 1 base, with 9 bases remaining between them. Germline CDR1 KGHSH, CDR2 LQKENI. CDR3 bases: TGTGCCAGCTCACCGGGACTGTTCCAAGAGACCCAGTACTTC. Translating it yields CASSPGLFQETQYF.

V usage is TRBV6-6 and J usage is TRBJ2-7; D ambiguous. The length of the CDR3 is 13 residues. From germline, CDR1 is MNHNY and CDR2 SVGAGI (reference sequence). V lost 5 bases and J 2 bases, leaving 10 bases between the germline ends. CDR3 in DNA: TGTGCCAGCAGTCCCCCGGGTACCTACGAGCAGTACTTC. Its translation is CASSPPGTYEQYF.

The gene calls are TRBV7-3 and TRBJ2-2; 8 bases match TRBD2. Germline CDR1 and CDR2: SGHTA and FQGTGA. This CDR3 spans 15 amino acids. With 5 bases clipped from V and 4 bases from J, the junction kept 6 bases outside the gene matches. CDR3 sequence reads: CASSPAGGSTGELFF. The DNA for the CDR3 is TGTGCCAGCAGCCCGGCGGGGGGAAGCACCGGGGAGCTGTTTTTT. Using reference TRBV7-3 and TRBJ2-2 for the parts outside the CDR3, the full variable domain is GAGVSQTPSNKVTEKGKYVELRCDPISGHTALYWYRQSLGQGPEFLIYFQGTGAADDSGLPNDRFFAVRPEGSVSTLKIQRTERGDSAVYLCASSPAGGSTGELFFGEGSRLTVL.